Following are 22 T cell receptor beta chains from one sample sequenced in a study of T cells in Graves' hyperthyroidism and ophthalmopathy. Amplification targeted TCR beta CDR3 regions from RNA transcripts. The primer set for the first-round RT-PCR of the TCR CDR3 was HTBI. In TCRdb, the multiplex PCR reads were re-called with MiXCR into one record per CDR3 protein. The table records around 300,000 distinct CDR3 sequences, approximately 15% of them present only once. The sequenced material came from blood. The source of these receptors is a woman in her thirties with Graves' hyperthyroidism.

This clonotype was recorded a few times. The chain joins TRBV5-4 to TRBJ2-6, with D possibly matching TRBD1 (5 bases). Germline V gene sequence: CDR1 SGHNT, CDR2 YYREEE (reference sequence). CDR3 length: 16 amino acids. V was clipped by 1 base and J by 4 bases, with 12 bases between them. The CDR3 DNA is TGTGCCAGCAGCTTGTGGGGCAGGGCCGGGGCCAACGTCCTGACTTTC. Its protein is CASSLWGRAGANVLTF. Full variable domain (missing parts from reference TRBV5-4 and TRBJ2-6): ETGVTQSPTHLIKTRGQQVTLRCSSQSGHNTVSWYQQALGQGPQFIFQYYREEENGRGNFPPRFSGLQFPNYSSELNVNALELDDSALYLCASSLWGRAGANVLTFGAGSRLTVL.

This clonotype was counted between two and nine times. The rearrangement uses TRBV5-6 and TRBJ1-5, with D perhaps TRBD1 (5 bases). The CDR3 loop spans 17 amino acids. Germline CDR1 is SGHDT and CDR2 is YYEEEE. V was trimmed by 1 base and J by 3 bases, leaving 17 bases between them. CDR3 sequence reads: CASSLSGPGRANQPQHF. CDR3 bases: TGTGCCAGCAGCTTGTCAGGGCCCGGTCGGGCCAATCAGCCCCAGCATTTT. Together with reference TRBV5-6 and TRBJ1-5, the CDR3 gives the full variable domain: DAGVTQSPTHLIKTRGQQVTLRCSPKSGHDTVSWYQQALGQGPQFIFQYYEEEERQRGNFPDRFSGHQFPNYSSELNVNALLLGDSALYLCASSLSGPGRANQPQHFGDGTRLSIL.

The chain carries TRBV4-1 and TRBJ2-3; 7 bases are shared with TRBD2. The germline gives CDR1 MGHRA, CDR2 YSYEKL. Unmatched junction bases numbered 10, after V lost 4 bases and J lost 0 bases. The CDR3 runs to 17 residues. This CDR3 reads CASSPGLADYSTDTQYF. The CDR3 region has the DNA TGCGCCAGCAGCCCCGGGCTAGCGGATTATAGCACAGATACGCAGTATTTT.

The rearrangement joins TRBV3-1 to TRBJ2-7; no reliable D call. The V and J ends lost 3 bases and 12 bases respectively, with 15 bases between them. CDR1 is LGHDT and CDR2 is YNNKEL in the germline V gene (reference sequence). CDR3 length equals 12 residues. The CDR3 DNA reads TGTGCCAGCAGCCAGGCCCGGATGGGTCTGTACTTC. Protein sequence: CASSQARMGLYF.

This clonotype was observed a handful of times. V usage is TRBV6-1 and J usage is TRBJ2-5; TRBD2 might be the D (5 bases). This CDR3 has 17 amino acids. With 2 bases removed from V and 2 bases from J, the gap between germline ends came to 18 bases. Germline CDR1 and CDR2: MNHNS and SASEGT. The CDR3: CASSESSTSGGQETQYF. The CDR3 DNA reads TGTGCCAGCAGTGAATCCTCGACCTCGGGCGGGCAAGAGACCCAGTACTTC.

There are many counts of this clonotype. CDR3 protein: CASSYNGYEQYF. The CDR3 nucleotides are TGTGCCAGCAGCTATAATGGCTACGAGCAGTACTTC. V usage is TRBV7-6 and J usage is TRBJ2-7; D not certain. Between the trimmed V and J ends, which lost 4 bases and 3 bases, there was a span of 7 bases. This CDR3 has 12 amino acids. Germline V CDR1 and CDR2: SGHVS, FNYEAQ.

The chain uses TRBV5-1 and TRBJ1-4; 7 positions agree with TRBD1. This CDR3 comprises 14 residues. The germline gives CDR1 SGHRS, CDR2 YFSETQ. V lost 4 bases and J lost 2; bases outside the gene matches: 2. Here the CDR3 reads CASSLDRTNEKLFF. The CDR3 bases are TGCGCCAGCAGCCTGGACAGGACTAATGAAAAACTGTTTTTT.

This clonotype turned up a few times. This chain connects TRBV25-1 to TRBJ1-1; D is ambiguous. CDR3 length: 11 amino acids. V was trimmed by 8 bases and J by 2 bases, leaving 6 bases between them. Looked up from germline, CDR1 is MGHDK and CDR2 is SYGVNS. The CDR3 sequence: CASRVNTEAFF. The CDR3 nucleotides read TGTGCCAGCCGAGTCAACACTGAAGCTTTCTTT.

This clonotype was observed a handful of times. This chain connects TRBV11-2 to TRBJ2-5; TRBD2 is a possible D gene (6 bases). In germline, CDR1 is SGHAT, CDR2 FQNNGV. The CDR3 spans 17 residues. The V gene lost 4 bases and the J gene lost 2 bases, with 20 bases spanning the gap. The CDR3 protein is CASSSRRRGVEQETQYF. CDR3 coding DNA: TGTGCCAGCAGCTCACGGAGGAGGGGCGTGGAGCAAGAGACCCAGTACTTC.

Many counts were recorded for this clonotype. J is TRBJ2-7 and V is TRBV28; maybe TRBD1 (6 bases). V lost 6 bases to trimming and J lost 2 bases, with 23 bases between them. This CDR3 has 17 amino acids. CDR1 MDHEN and CDR2 SYDVKM come from the germline V gene. DNA for the CDR3: TGTGCCAGCAGCTCGCTACAGGGTGCGACTTCGACCTACGAGCAGTACTTC. Its translation: CASSSLQGATSTYEQYF.

This clonotype was detected only a few times. The chain is built from TRBV15 and TRBJ2-7; 8 bases are shared with TRBD2. J was trimmed by 9 bases and V by 4 bases; bases with no gene match: 17. Per the germline V gene, CDR1 is LNHNV and CDR2 is YYDKDF (reference sequence). This CDR3 contains 16 residues. The DNA for the CDR3 is TGTGCCACCAGCACCTGGACACGAGCGGGACTAGACGCGCAGTACTTC. It encodes CATSTWTRAGLDAQYF.

The chain recombines TRBV12-3 or TRBV12-4 with TRBJ2-5; unclear D gene. The CDR3 length is 14 residues. V was cut by 6 bases and J by 5 bases, with 16 bases left in between. Here the CDR3 reads CASSPVLSRETQYF. The CDR3 coding sequence is TGTGCCAGCAGCCCCGTGTTGAGCAGGGAGACCCAGTACTTC.

On this clonotype: The CDR3 ends on some other residue instead of the conserved phenylalanine or tryptophan, so this is likely a read error. The rearrangement joins TRBV2 to TRBJ1-1; unclear D gene. The CDR3 sequence is 13 residues long. In germline, CDR1 is SNHLY, CDR2 FYNNEI. Trimming took 11 bases from V and 1 from J, leaving 14 bases between them. The CDR3 DNA sequence: TGTGCCGGCCGTAGTGAGGGGAACACTGAAGCTTTCCTT. Encoded protein: CAGRSEGNTEAFL.

This clonotype was recorded a few times. The chain recombines TRBV13 with TRBJ1-2; D remains unclear. The ends were cut back, 5 bases at V and 4 bases at J, with 14 bases in the middle. Germline CDR1 reads PRHDT; CDR2 reads FYEKMQ (reference sequence). This CDR3 has 14 amino acids. The CDR3 DNA sequence: TGTGCCAGCAGCGTTGACACCCATGGCTATGGCTACACCTTC. Translated: CASSVDTHGYGYTF. Full variable domain (outside the CDR3, taken from reference TRBV13 and TRBJ1-2): AAGVIQSPRHLIKEKRETATLKCYPIPRHDTVYWYQQGPGQDPQFLISFYEKMQSDKGSIPDRFSAQQFSDYHSELNMSSLELGDSALYFCASSVDTHGYGYTFGSGTRLTVV.

This clonotype was counted many times. The chain joins TRBV28 to TRBJ1-6; TRBD1 matches 9 bases. With 7 bases clipped from V and 8 bases from J, the junction kept 9 bases outside the gene matches. This CDR3 comprises 15 residues. Germline CDR1 reads MDHEN; CDR2 reads SYDVKM. CDR3 DNA: TGTGCCAGCAAGTTGAGGGGGACAGGGTATTCACCCCTCCACTTT. Translated: CASKLRGTGYSPLHF.

The V and J genes are TRBV29-1 and TRBJ2-3, with 7 bases lining up with TRBD2. CDR3 size: 14 residues. Germline-derived CDR1 and CDR2 are SQVTM and ANQGSEA. Trimming cost V 7 bases and J 1 base; bases outside gene matches: 8. The CDR3 DNA reads TGCAGCGCGGGAGCGGGAAGGGGCACAGATACGCAGTATTTT. Protein product: CSAGAGRGTDTQYF.

The chain combines TRBV20-1 with TRBJ1-4; perhaps TRBD1 as D (6 bases). The V and J ends lost 3 bases and 5 bases respectively, with 16 bases between them. The V gene's germline CDR1 is DFQATT and CDR2 SNEGSKA (reference sequence). CDR3 size: 15 residues. For the CDR3, the DNA is TGCAGTGCTAGCAACCCGCCGGGACAAAATGAAAAACTGTTTTTT. Amino acid sequence: CSASNPPGQNEKLFF.

The rearrangement links TRBV20-1 to TRBJ2-2; D could derive from TRBD1 or TRBD2 (5 bases each). This CDR3 has 14 amino acids. Germline V gene lookup returns CDR1 DFQATT and CDR2 SNEGSKA (reference sequence). CDR3 sequence reads: CAAAGEGSVRELFF. CDR3 sequence (DNA): TGCGCGGCGGCTGGCGAGGGGTCTGTACGGGAGCTGTTTTTT.

The gene calls are TRBV20-1 and TRBJ2-3; TRBD1 agrees at 10 bases. The germline V gene encodes CDR1 DFQATT and CDR2 SNEGSKA (reference sequence). Losses at the gene ends were 0 bases for V and 4 bases for J; bases not matched to a gene: 10. There are 17 residues in the CDR3. CDR3 region: CSARESAGQGFSDTQYF. The CDR3 nucleotides read TGCAGTGCTAGAGAAAGCGCGGGACAGGGGTTCTCAGATACGCAGTATTTT.

Written as DNA, the CDR3 is TGCAGTGCTAGTAGAGGGGCTAGGGGCAATCAGCCCCAGCATTTT. Protein: CSASRGARGNQPQHF. This chain uses TRBV20-1 with TRBJ1-5; D may be TRBD1 (5 bases). Per the germline V gene, CDR1 is DFQATT and CDR2 is SNEGSKA (reference sequence). Trimming cost V 3 bases and J 2 bases, with 14 bases left between them. The CDR3 consists of 15 residues.

This clonotype was observed a few times. The chain carries TRBV15 and TRBJ2-1, with D unresolved. The CDR3 has 16 amino acids. Trimming took off 0 bases at V and 6 bases at J, with 15 bases between the two ends. Germline assignment: CDR1 LNHNV and CDR2 YYDKDF (reference sequence). This chain's CDR3 is CATSRDRGTLSNEQFF. CDR3 coding DNA: TGTGCCACCAGCAGAGATCGTGGCACGCTATCCAATGAGCAGTTCTTC.

This clonotype has more than one count but fewer than ten. J is TRBJ2-2 and V is TRBV3-1, with a possible D match to TRBD1 (5 bases). V was pared by 5 bases and J by 10 bases, with 14 bases between. The CDR3 totals 13 residues. Germline V gives CDR1 LGHDT, CDR2 YNNKEL (reference sequence). The CDR3 DNA is TGTGCCAGCAGCTTAACAGGATCGGCGGAGCTGTTTTTT. Translating it yields CASSLTGSAELFF.